This TCR beta chain is drawn from a study of shared clonotypes between healthy human individuals. Extraction of genomic DNA in unsorted samples used roughly 93 million PBMCs. Germline assignment: CDR1 MNHEY and CDR2 SVGAGI. V was shortened by 2 bases and J by 2 bases, with 11 bases between the two germline ends. The CDR3 runs 15 residues. Assay execution proceeded at the deep level. Original methodology: ImmunoSEQ gave junction-only sequences without quality scores, so filtering differed. The table came from immunoSEQ multiplex PCR; TCRdb's copy has only in-frame clones and leaves some out. That table supplies the V and J calls and clone size; D and trimming were determined from the DNA. The sample yields about 460,000 clones, roughly three quarters seen once.

The source material was PBMCs. The TCR comes from a woman between 40 and 50 years old in good health. Some clones in this sample may be carry-over from other donors' samples. The chain couples TRBV6-5 to TRBJ2-3; D might be TRBD2 (5 bases). CDR3 residues: CASSYIYSATDTQYF. The CDR3 coding sequence is TGTGCCAGCAGTTACATCTATAGCGCCACAGATACGCAGTATTTT.